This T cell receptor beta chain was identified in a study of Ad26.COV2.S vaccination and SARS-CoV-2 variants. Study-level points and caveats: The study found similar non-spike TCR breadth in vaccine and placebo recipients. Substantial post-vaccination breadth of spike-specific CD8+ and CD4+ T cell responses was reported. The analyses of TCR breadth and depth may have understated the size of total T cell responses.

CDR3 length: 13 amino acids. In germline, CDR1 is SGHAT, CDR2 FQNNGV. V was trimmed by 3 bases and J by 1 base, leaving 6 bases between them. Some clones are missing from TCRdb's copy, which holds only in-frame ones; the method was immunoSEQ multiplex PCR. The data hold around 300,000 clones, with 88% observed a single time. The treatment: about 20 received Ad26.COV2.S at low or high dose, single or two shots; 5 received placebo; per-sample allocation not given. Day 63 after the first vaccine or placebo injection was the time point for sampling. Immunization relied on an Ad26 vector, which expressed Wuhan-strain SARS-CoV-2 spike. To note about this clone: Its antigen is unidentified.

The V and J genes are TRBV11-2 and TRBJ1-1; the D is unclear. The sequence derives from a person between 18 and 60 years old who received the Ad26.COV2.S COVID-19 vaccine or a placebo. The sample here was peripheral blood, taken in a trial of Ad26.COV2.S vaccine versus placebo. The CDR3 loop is CASSFRGNTEAFF. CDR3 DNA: TGTGCCAGCAGCTTTCGGGGGAACACTGAAGCTTTCTTT.